This TCR beta chain was documented in a study of tumor-infiltrating lymphocytes in primary liver carcinoma. This clonotype was detected many times. With around 500 ng total RNA as template and a constant-region primer, TCR beta cDNA was made. Construction of TCR beta libraries relied on three successive nested multiplex PCR rounds employing slightly modified ARM-PCR. Researchers ran the first two PCR rounds for ten to eleven cycles each with TRBV1-TRBV30 forward primers and a C-beta reverse primer. From the multiplex PCR reads, TCRdb called clonotypes with MiXCR, one entry per CDR3 protein. This sample carries 310,000 or so distinct CDR3 sequences, 50% to 60% of them seen once, and the ten largest clones take about 18%. Out of unsorted whole blood came the blood RNA, and germline DNA was extracted as well. Preoperatively, peripheral blood was drawn, roughly 3.6 milliliters in total. The CDR3 has 15 amino acids. V shed 4 bases and J 8 bases; nucleotides not matched to a gene: 9. The germline CDR1 and CDR2 sequences are LGHNA and YSLEER.

The chain combines TRBV4-3 with TRBJ2-1; the match to TRBD2 covers 9 bases. The specimen sequenced was peripheral blood. This sequence was found in a woman aged 25 to 45 with primary liver carcinoma and hepatitis B virus infection. The CDR3 DNA reads as TGCGCCAGCAGCCCCCTTGGCGGGGGGGTCGATGAGCAGTTCTTC. Its protein is CASSPLGGGVDEQFF.